This T cell receptor (beta chain) was sequenced in a study of T cell changes during pregnancy in multiple sclerosis. This clone turned up a few times. Trimming left V 1 base short and J 4 bases short, with 14 bases between. Per the germline V gene, CDR1 is SGHNT and CDR2 is YYREEE (reference sequence). This CDR3 comprises 15 residues. Clones were read by immunoSEQ multiplex PCR, and TCRdb kept only the in-frame ones, dropping some. This table has approximately 58,000 clones, over 80% appearing once. This sequence joins TRBV5-4 and TRBJ2-5; tentative D call: TRBD1 (6 bases). This receptor was identified in a female donor in good health, enrolled as a control in a pregnancy study. Sequences were derived from peripheral blood, sampled in the second trimester of pregnancy. The CDR3 sequence: CASSLPLGQGETQYF. The CDR3 nucleotides are TGTGCCAGCAGCTTGCCGCTGGGACAAGGAGAGACCCAGTACTTC.